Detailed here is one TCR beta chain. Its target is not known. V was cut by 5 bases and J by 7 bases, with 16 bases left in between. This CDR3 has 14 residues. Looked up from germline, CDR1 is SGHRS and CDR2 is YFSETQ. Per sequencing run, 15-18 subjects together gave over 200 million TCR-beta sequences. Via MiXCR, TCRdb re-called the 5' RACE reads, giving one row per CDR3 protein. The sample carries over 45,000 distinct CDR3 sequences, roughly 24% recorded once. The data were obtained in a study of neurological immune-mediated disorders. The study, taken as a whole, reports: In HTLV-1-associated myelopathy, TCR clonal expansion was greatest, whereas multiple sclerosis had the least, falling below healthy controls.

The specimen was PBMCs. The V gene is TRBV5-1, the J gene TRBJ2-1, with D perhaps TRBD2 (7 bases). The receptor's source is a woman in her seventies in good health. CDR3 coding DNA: TGCGCCAGCAGTTCTGGGGGGCGGGGGAATGAGCAGTTCTTC. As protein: CASSSGGRGNEQFF.